The 29 T cell receptor beta chains below were found in one sample sequenced in a study of blood T cell repertoires in COVID-19. Method: immunoSEQ multiplex PCR; TCRdb's copy keeps in-frame clones and lacks some. The sample includes fewer than 350,000 clones, approximately 89% of them seen just once. Sequencing input: PBMCs or T cells enriched from blood (not recorded which). The source of these receptors is a middle-aged man who had been exposed to COVID-19.

V gene TRBV29-1 combines with J gene TRBJ2-7; TRBD2 might be the D (6 bases). The CDR3 is 14 residues long. V was shortened by 2 bases and J by 3 bases, with 14 bases between the two germline ends. Germline loops: CDR1 SQVTM, CDR2 ANQGSEA. Here the CDR3 reads CSVERRGGRYEQYF. DNA for the CDR3: TGCAGCGTTGAACGGCGAGGAGGGCGCTACGAGCAGTACTTC.

The chain has TRBV28 and TRBJ2-3, with D maybe TRBD2 (6 bases). V dropped 3 bases and J dropped 0 bases, with 13 bases sitting between them. The CDR3 spans 16 residues. CDR1 is MDHEN, CDR2 SYDVKM, per germline. The CDR3 is CASSLGSGQSTDTQYF. CDR3 nucleotides: TGTGCCAGCAGTTTGGGTAGCGGCCAGAGCACAGATACGCAGTATTTT. Full variable domain (outside the CDR3, taken from reference TRBV28 and TRBJ2-3): DVKVTQSSRYLVKRTGEKVFLECVQDMDHENMFWYRQDPGLGLRLIYFSYDVKMKEKGDIPEGYSVSREKKERFSLILESASTNQTSMYLCASSLGSGQSTDTQYFGPGTRLTVL.

This rearrangement joins TRBV10-3 to TRBJ2-5; TRBD2 is a possible D gene (5 bases). The CDR3 sequence is 12 residues long. Trimming cost V 11 bases and J 1 base, with 11 bases left between them. Germline CDR1 is ENHRY and CDR2 is SYGVKD. CDR3 loop: CAVGLGQETQYF. For the CDR3, the DNA is TGTGCCGTTGGACTGGGCCAAGAGACCCAGTACTTC.

This clone showed up just a few times. The chain has TRBV19 and TRBJ2-7; D is perhaps TRBD1 (5 bases). The CDR3 sequence is 13 residues long. In germline, CDR1 is LNHDA, CDR2 SQIVND (reference sequence). Trimming cost V 8 bases and J 5 bases, with 16 bases left between them. The CDR3 DNA sequence: TGTGCCAGTGGGGCCCAGGGAATTAACGAGCAGTACTTC. Amino acid sequence: CASGAQGINEQYF.

J is TRBJ2-1 and V is TRBV9, with 9 bases aligning to TRBD2. The CDR3 runs 20 residues. Germline-derived CDR1 and CDR2 are SGDLS and YYNGEE. V was pared by 0 bases and J by 0 bases, with 13 bases of the junction left unmatched. This CDR3 is CASSVGVAGAVQSSYNEQFF. DNA of the CDR3: TGTGCCAGCAGCGTAGGTGTAGCGGGGGCGGTCCAAAGCTCCTACAATGAGCAGTTCTTC.

The genes are TRBV4-1 and TRBJ2-1; 13 nucleotides match TRBD2. This CDR3 has 16 residues. The junction had 4 bases not matched to a gene; V was cut back by 2 bases and J by 6 bases. Per germline, CDR1 MGHRA and CDR2 YSYEKL. The CDR3: CASSQSWTSGSNEQFF. For the CDR3, the DNA is TGCGCCAGCAGCCAAAGTTGGACTAGCGGGAGCAATGAGCAGTTCTTC.

The J gene is TRBJ2-7, the V gene TRBV6-5; D is ambiguous. Germline V gene lookup returns CDR1 MNHEY and CDR2 SVGAGI. Trimming removed 0 bases at V and 5 bases at J, with 11 bases between. This CDR3 region has 14 residues. CDR3 sequence (DNA): TGTGCCAGCAGTTACTCGAAAGCTCCTCACGAGCAGTACTTC. This sequence encodes CASSYSKAPHEQYF.

V usage is TRBV11-2 and J usage is TRBJ2-7, with 14 bases that match TRBD2. Per the germline V gene, CDR1 is SGHAT and CDR2 is FQNNGV. There are 15 residues in the CDR3. Trimming removed 4 bases from V and 7 bases from J; junction bases left unmatched: 6. CDR3 region: CASSSTRLAGGEQYF. For the CDR3, the DNA is TGTGCCAGCAGCTCCACACGACTAGCGGGAGGGGAGCAGTACTTC.

The chain links TRBV18 to TRBJ2-7; perhaps TRBD1 as D (6 bases). CDR1 is KGHSH, CDR2 LQKENI, per germline. The V and J ends lost 1 base and 0 bases respectively, with 10 bases between them. This CDR3 has 15 residues. The CDR3 is CASSPRTATSYEQYF. CDR3 DNA: TGTGCCAGCTCACCACGGACAGCAACCTCCTACGAGCAGTACTTC.

The chain carries TRBV27 and TRBJ1-2; D not resolved. Germline CDR1 and CDR2: MNHEY and SMNVEV (reference sequence). Deletions cut 6 bases from V and 4 bases from J, with 15 bases between. CDR3 length: 14 residues. CDR3 in DNA: TGTGCCAGCAGGCCGTCTCAACACCCCTATGGCTACACCTTC. Translated: CASRPSQHPYGYTF.

The chain joins TRBV19 to TRBJ2-3; TRBD2 matches at 7 bases. V trimming: 5 bases; J trimming: 4 bases; junction bases outside the gene matches: 6. CDR1 LNHDA and CDR2 SQIVND come from the germline V gene (reference sequence). The CDR3 length is 14 residues. The CDR3 here is CASSFRGSADTQYF. The CDR3 DNA reads TGTGCCAGTAGTTTTCGCGGGAGCGCAGATACGCAGTATTTT.

This chain joins TRBV28 and TRBJ2-1; D may be TRBD1 (6 bases). V gave up 5 bases and J gave up 4 bases, with 18 bases separating them. This CDR3 has 16 residues. CDR1 is MDHEN and CDR2 is SYDVKM in the germline V gene. This chain's CDR3 is CASSPSFGTRYNEQFF. CDR3 coding DNA: TGTGCCAGCAGTCCCTCATTTGGGACACGTTACAATGAGCAGTTCTTC. Drawing the rest from reference TRBV28 and TRBJ2-1, the complete variable domain is DVKVTQSSRYLVKRTGEKVFLECVQDMDHENMFWYRQDPGLGLRLIYFSYDVKMKEKGDIPEGYSVSREKKERFSLILESASTNQTSMYLCASSPSFGTRYNEQFFGPGTRLTVL.

The chain uses TRBV30 and TRBJ2-6; possibly TRBD1 for D (6 bases). Trimming removed 2 bases at V and 3 bases at J, with 14 bases between. This CDR3 has 16 amino acids. Germline V gene sequence: CDR1 GTSNPN, CDR2 SVGIG (reference sequence). The CDR3 region is CAWSRDRTYGANVLTF. CDR3 nucleotide sequence: TGTGCCTGGAGTCGAGACAGGACATATGGGGCCAACGTCCTGACTTTC.

This chain joins TRBV7-9 and TRBJ1-2, with 7 bases that match TRBD1. V gave up 5 bases and J gave up 4 bases; unmatched junction bases: 13. Germline V lookup: CDR1 SEHNR, CDR2 FQNEAQ (reference sequence). The CDR3 consists of 16 residues. CDR3 in DNA: TGTGCCAGCAGCAACTTGACACAGGGGTTGCTCTATGGCTACACCTTC. Encoded protein: CASSNLTQGLLYGYTF.

The chain uses TRBV30 and TRBJ1-6; 11 nucleotides line up with TRBD1. The CDR3 is 18 amino acids. CDR1 and CDR2 (germline): GTSNPN, SVGIG (reference sequence). Losses at the gene ends were 2 bases for V and 9 bases for J; bases not matched to a gene: 15. The CDR3 coding sequence is TGTGCCTGGAGTTCCCCGGACAGGGGGCGATTCACCAGTTCACCCCTCCACTTT. Amino acids: CAWSSPDRGRFTSSPLHF.

The chain recombines TRBV19 with TRBJ2-1; TRBD2 matches at 8 bases. Germline lookup yields CDR1 LNHDA and CDR2 SQIVND (reference sequence). The junction had 14 bases not matched to a gene; V was cut back by 9 bases and J by 7 bases. This CDR3 comprises 15 residues. The CDR3 DNA is TGTGCCAGCCGACTCGGCCAGCGGGAGATGAATGAGCAGTTCTTC. Translating it yields CASRLGQREMNEQFF.

V usage is TRBV27 and J usage is TRBJ1-2; 9 bases align to TRBD1. CDR3 size: 14 residues. Trimming took 4 bases from V and 2 from J; bases not matched to a gene: 2. Germline V gene lookup returns CDR1 MNHEY and CDR2 SMNVEV (reference sequence). CDR3 in DNA: TGTGCCAGCAGTTGGGGACAGGGAAACTATGGCTACACCTTC. Protein sequence: CASSWGQGNYGYTF.

This chain joins TRBV7-3 and TRBJ2-3; a possible D gene is TRBD1 (5 bases). The ends were cut back, 2 bases at V and 2 bases at J, with 11 bases in the middle. This CDR3 has 15 residues. The germline V gene encodes CDR1 SGHTA and CDR2 FQGTGA. The CDR3 sequence: CASSLHSGLTDTQYF. The CDR3 DNA follows: TGTGCCAGCAGCTTACACTCAGGGCTCACAGATACGCAGTATTTT.

The rearrangement joins TRBV6-5 to TRBJ2-3; TRBD1 is a possible D gene (5 bases). V was pared by 6 bases and J by 6 bases, with 19 bases between. CDR3 length: 15 amino acids. The germline CDR1 and CDR2 sequences are MNHEY and SVGAGI. For the CDR3, the DNA is TGTGCCAGCAGCTCGACAGCCAAAGTGTGGGATACGCAGTATTTT. Amino acids: CASSSTAKVWDTQYF.

The rearrangement joins TRBV28 to TRBJ2-3; the match to TRBD2 covers 7 bases. The germline V gene encodes CDR1 MDHEN and CDR2 SYDVKM. The CDR3 totals 15 residues. Trimming cost V 5 bases and J 2 bases; bases outside gene matches: 7. The CDR3 DNA reads as TGTGCCAGCAGTGGGGCTAGCGGACACACAGATACGCAGTATTTT. Translated, it gives CASSGASGHTDTQYF.

This chain links TRBV6-5 with TRBJ1-6; 7 bases fit TRBD1. Germline trimming cut 7 bases from V and 10 bases from J; bases unmatched to any gene: 7. The germline CDR1 and CDR2 sequences are MNHEY and SVGAGI. This CDR3 comprises 13 residues. The CDR3 spells CASTRTGGSPLHF. Here the CDR3 DNA reads TGTGCCAGCACCAGGACAGGAGGGTCACCCCTCCACTTT.

The CDR3 DNA follows: TGCAGCGCTCGACAGGGGGGCTTCTCGACGATGCTTGAAGCTTTCTTT. As protein: CSARQGGFSTMLEAFF. The V and J genes are TRBV29-1 and TRBJ1-1; 9 bases align to TRBD1. With V trimmed by 7 bases and J by 7 bases, 19 bases remained unmatched. The CDR3 covers 16 residues. The V gene's germline CDR1 is SQVTM and CDR2 ANQGSEA.

The chain is built from TRBV5-1 and TRBJ2-7; 13 bases match TRBD2. V shed 4 bases and J 2 bases; nucleotides not matched to a gene: 6. This CDR3 is built from 16 residues. Germline lookup yields CDR1 SGHRS and CDR2 YFSETQ. The CDR3 sequence is CASSHKGLAGAYEQYF. CDR3 sequence (DNA): TGCGCCAGCAGCCATAAAGGACTAGCGGGAGCCTACGAGCAGTACTTC. Based on the CDR3 plus reference TRBV5-1 and TRBJ2-7, the full variable domain is KAGVTQTPRYLIKTRGQQVTLSCSPISGHRSVSWYQQTPGQGLQFLFEYFSETQRNKGNFPGRFSGRQFSNSRSEMNVSTLELGDSALYLCASSHKGLAGAYEQYFGPGTRLTVT.

The chain joins TRBV7-2 to TRBJ2-5; D gene uncertain. V lost 0 bases to trimming and J lost 3 bases, with 20 bases between them. This CDR3 contains 18 residues. Germline CDR1 reads SGHTA; CDR2 reads FQGNSA. The CDR3 loop reads CASSLALTVRSREETQYF. The CDR3 DNA sequence: TGTGCCAGCAGCTTAGCGCTTACGGTGCGATCCCGGGAAGAGACCCAGTACTTC.

The chain has TRBV27 and TRBJ2-7; 8 nucleotides line up with TRBD2. The J segment lost 2 bases and the V segment lost 3 bases, leaving 3 bases of the junction unmatched. This CDR3 has 14 amino acids. CDR1 and CDR2 from the germline V gene are MNHEY and SMNVEV (reference sequence). The CDR3 here is CASSLERGTYEQYF. The CDR3 coding sequence is TGTGCCAGCAGTTTGGAGCGGGGGACCTACGAGCAGTACTTC.

The genes are TRBV7-9 and TRBJ1-6; D might be TRBD1 (6 bases). Germline values: CDR1 SEHNR, CDR2 FQNEAQ (reference sequence). With 3 bases removed from V and 8 bases from J, the gap between germline ends came to 8 bases. The CDR3 covers 13 residues. CDR3 bases: TGTGCCAGCAGCTTCAGGGGCGATTCACCCCTCCACTTT. Its protein is CASSFRGDSPLHF. The full variable domain, completed using reference TRBV7-9 and TRBJ1-6, is DTGVSQNPRHKITKRGQNVTFRCDPISEHNRLYWYRQTLGQGPEFLTYFQNEAQLEKSRLLSDRFSAERPKGSFSTLEIQRTEQGDSAMYLCASSFRGDSPLHFGNGTRLTVT.

The chain links TRBV28 to TRBJ2-7; 14 positions match TRBD2. Germline V gives CDR1 MDHEN, CDR2 SYDVKM. The V and J ends lost 5 bases and 7 bases, in that order; junction bases with no gene match: 7. The CDR3 covers 15 residues. The CDR3 here is CASSLRLAGGFEQYF. The CDR3 DNA follows: TGTGCCAGCAGTCTCCGACTAGCGGGAGGGTTTGAGCAGTACTTC.

V gene TRBV5-1 combines with J gene TRBJ2-2; the D gene is possibly TRBD2 (6 bases). The CDR3 length is 15 residues. Per the germline V gene, CDR1 is SGHRS and CDR2 is YFSETQ. Trimming left V 0 bases short and J 7 bases short, with 13 bases between. Here the CDR3 reads CASSLVLGGSGELFF. The CDR3, as DNA: TGCGCCAGCAGCTTGGTCCTGGGGGGTAGCGGGGAGCTGTTTTTT.

This clone appeared a single time. The rearrangement joins TRBV11-2 to TRBJ2-7, with a possible D match to TRBD2 (7 bases). Trimming removed 3 bases at V and 2 bases at J, with 8 bases between. This CDR3 contains 13 residues. CDR1 is SGHAT, CDR2 FQNNGV, per germline. CDR3 in amino acids: CASSLGGPYEQYF. The CDR3 DNA sequence: TGTGCCAGCAGCTTGGGGGGGCCCTACGAGCAGTACTTC.